Listed below are T cell receptor beta chains from one sample, sequenced in a study of PD-1 blockade in classical Hodgkin lymphoma. Some clones are missing from TCRdb's copy, which holds only in-frame ones; the method was immunoSEQ multiplex PCR. Here the sample spans 72,000 or so clones, 85% to 95% being singletons. Here the sequenced sample was peripheral blood mononuclear cells (PBMCs), taken at baseline. Receptors were obtained from a human donor with classical Hodgkin lymphoma. Both conserved end residues are part of each CDR3. D genes are given only for firm matches. For some rows the clone size is stated as once, few or many, or as a class when expanded; others skip it.

v_gene	j_gene	abundance	d_gene	CDR3aa	CDR3nt
TRBV6-1	TRBJ2-7	NA	TRBD1	CASSSRQGVTYEQYF	TGTGCCAGCAGTTCTAGACAGGGGGTTACCTACGAGCAGTACTTC
TRBV29-1	TRBJ2-1	NA	NA	CSVEQESSYNEQFF	TGCAGCGTTGAACAGGAGTCCTCCTACAATGAGCAGTTCTTC
TRBV27	TRBJ1-4	NA	TRBD1	CASSLGYRGGNEKLFF	TGTGCCAGCAGTTTGGGTTACAGGGGAGGTAATGAAAAACTGTTTTTT
TRBV2	TRBJ1-1	NA	TRBD1	CASRVDRATEAFF	TGTGCCAGCAGGGTGGACAGGGCGACTGAAGCTTTCTTT
TRBV6-5	TRBJ2-3	NA	NA	CASSYDSTDTQYF	TGTGCCAGCAGTTATGACTCCACAGATACGCAGTATTTT
TRBV5-1	TRBJ1-1	NA	NA	CASSPFGGDGTEAFF	TGCGCCAGCAGTCCCTTCGGGGGAGACGGCACTGAAGCTTTCTTT
TRBV7-9	TRBJ2-7	NA	NA	CASSPTAGMSSYEQYF	TGTGCCAGCAGCCCCACGGCAGGGATGAGCTCCTACGAGCAGTACTTC
TRBV7-6	TRBJ2-7	NA	NA	CASIPGSGSGAYEQYF	TGTGCCAGCATCCCCGGGTCGGGAAGCGGAGCCTACGAGCAGTACTTC
TRBV6-5	TRBJ1-2	NA	TRBD1	CASRGNRGDGYGYTF	TGTGCCAGCAGGGGGAACAGGGGGGACGGGTATGGCTACACCTTC
TRBV27	TRBJ2-3	NA	NA	CASSFWGPQGTDTQYF	TGTGCCAGCAGTTTTTGGGGGCCACAGGGAACGGATACGCAGTATTTT
TRBV14	TRBJ1-1	NA	NA	CASSQKTDWQTFF	TGTGCCAGCAGCCAAAAAACGGATTGGCAAACTTTCTTT
TRBV9	TRBJ2-1	NA	NA	CASSGGTTNNEQFF	TGTGCCAGCAGCGGGGGGACAACTAACAATGAGCAGTTCTTC
TRBV7-2	TRBJ2-2	NA	TRBD2	CASRVPSGRASTGELFF	TGTGCCAGCAGGGTCCCTAGCGGGAGAGCCAGCACCGGGGAGCTGTTTTTT
TRBV7-9	TRBJ2-1	once	NA	CASSLAQIQGNNEQFF	TGTGCCAGCAGCTTAGCTCAGATCCAGGGAAACAATGAGCAGTTCTTC
TRBV4-2	TRBJ1-2	NA	TRBD1	CASSQEVGTEINYGYTF	TGTGCCAGCAGCCAAGAAGTTGGGACAGAGATAAACTATGGCTACACCTTC
TRBV7-2	TRBJ2-7	NA	NA	CASSLAALSNFHEQYF	TGTGCCAGCAGCTTAGCGGCCCTCTCTAACTTCCACGAGCAGTACTTC
TRBV27	TRBJ2-7	once	NA	CASSLTGRTYEQYF	TGTGCCAGCAGTTTAACAGGGCGTACCTACGAGCAGTACTTC